A selection of T cell receptor beta chains follows, all from one sample in a study of cytomegalovirus exposure and HLA in healthy donors. The method was immunoSEQ multiplex PCR; TCRdb's version includes in-frame clones alone and lacks a portion of them. The sample records 55,000 to 85,000 clones, 85% to 95% being singletons. Material for sequencing was PBMCs. Receptors originate from a woman younger than 35 in good health and CMV-seronegative. CDR3s include the opening cysteine and the closing phenylalanine or tryptophan. Each record gives: J gene, V gene, clone size, D gene, CDR3 DNA, CDR3 protein. The D gene is left open where the match is weak. Some rows mark clone size as missing; the rest say once, few, many or name a class of expanded clone.

>TRBJ1-3|TRBV9|NA|NA
TGTGCCAGCAGCGGAGGGACATTAGGGCGAAACACCATATATTTT
CASSGGTLGRNTIYF
>TRBJ2-1|TRBV15|once|NA
TGTGCCACCAGCAGAGATACGGTTGAGCAGTTCTTC
CATSRDTVEQFF
>TRBJ1-4|TRBV5-1|NA|NA
TGCGCCAGCAGCCTAGACAGCGCAACTAATGAAAAACTGTTTTTT
CASSLDSATNEKLFF
>TRBJ1-1|TRBV2|NA|TRBD1
TGTGCCAGCATGAACGACAGGGACACTGAAGCTTTCTTT
CASMNDRDTEAFF
>TRBJ2-3|TRBV4-3|NA|TRBD1
TGCGCCAGCAGCCAAGGGATACTCCGGGACAGGGGATCAGATACGCAGTATTTT
CASSQGILRDRGSDTQYF
>TRBJ2-1|TRBV11-2|NA|TRBD2
TGTGCCAGCAGCTTCGACAGACTAGCGGGAAGCTCCTACAATGAGCAGTTCTTC
CASSFDRLAGSSYNEQFF
>TRBJ1-5|TRBV28|NA|NA
TGTGCCAGCAGTGGAGACAGGCCCCAGCATTTT
CASSGDRPQHF
>TRBJ1-3|TRBV29-1|NA|NA
TGCAGCGGTCTCGGGGTCGGAAACACCATATATTTT
CSGLGVGNTIYF
>TRBJ2-1|TRBV9|NA|NA
TGTGCCAGCAGCAGGAGTGCTGAGCAGTTCTTC
CASSRSAEQFF
>TRBJ1-2|TRBV7-9|NA|TRBD1
TGTGCCAGCAGCTCCCGGGACAGAAGAGCTAACTATGGCTACACCTTC
CASSSRDRRANYGYTF
>TRBJ2-3|TRBV27|NA|NA
TGTGCCAGCAGTTTATCCCCAATAGATACGCAGTATTTT
CASSLSPIDTQYF
>TRBJ2-7|TRBV7-9|NA|NA
TGTGCCAGCACCGACGACACTCCCTCCTACGAGCAGTACTTC
CASTDDTPSYEQYF
>TRBJ2-3|TRBV6-1|NA|TRBD2
TGTGCCAGCAGTGAAGAGATAGCGGGAGGGCTCACAGATACGCAGTATTTT
CASSEEIAGGLTDTQYF
>TRBJ2-7|TRBV5-5|NA|NA
TGTGCCAGCAGCTTGTTTGAGTACGAGCAGTACTTC
CASSLFEYEQYF
>TRBJ2-7|TRBV7-2|NA|NA
TGTGCCAGCAGCTTATCGGGCCGAGGGAACGAGCAGTACTTC
CASSLSGRGNEQYF
>TRBJ2-3|TRBV10-1|NA|NA
TGCGCCAGCAGTGAGTCGGGGGCCCACACAGATACGCAGTATTTT
CASSESGAHTDTQYF
>TRBJ2-7|TRBV4-1|NA|NA
TGCGCCAGCAGCCAGCCCCCGGACTCGATAGAATACGAGCAGTACTTC
CASSQPPDSIEYEQYF
>TRBJ2-1|TRBV21-1|NA|NA
TGTGCCAGCAGCAAAAGTGCAGGGGGGTCTGGGCATGAGCAGTTCTTC
CASSKSAGGSGHEQFF
>TRBJ1-2|TRBV28|NA|TRBD1
TGTGCCAGCAGTTCAATCCGGGACAGGGGGGCGAACTATGGCTACACCTTC
CASSSIRDRGANYGYTF
>TRBJ2-5|TRBV5-4|NA|TRBD2
TGTGCCAGCAGCTTGGGCGGGGGGGGGCCCGAGACCCAGTACTTC
CASSLGGGGPETQYF
>TRBJ2-1|TRBV4-1|NA|NA
TGCGCCAGCAGCCAAGATCCCCTCCCCAATGAGCAGTTCTTC
CASSQDPLPNEQFF
>TRBJ2-1|TRBV5-6|NA|TRBD1
TGTGCCAGCAGCTTCGGTGCCAGGGGGAGTTACAATGAGCAGTTCTTC
CASSFGARGSYNEQFF
>TRBJ2-2|TRBV27|NA|NA
TGTGCCAGCAGTTTAGGACACGCGAACACCGGGGAGCTGTTTTTT
CASSLGHANTGELFF
>TRBJ1-2|TRBV2|few|TRBD1
TGTGCCAGCAGTGAATCCGGACAGGGAAGGGGCTACACCTTC
CASSESGQGRGYTF
>TRBJ2-6|TRBV6-4|NA|NA
TGTGCCAGCAGTGACTCTAGCGTCTCTGGGGCCAACGTCCTGACTTTC
CASSDSSVSGANVLTF
>TRBJ2-5|TRBV7-2|NA|NA
TGTGCCACCGTTTTGCAGTCGAGCGGAGCAAAAGAGACCCAGTACTTC
CATVLQSSGAKETQYF
>TRBJ1-1|TRBV4-1|NA|TRBD1
TGCGCCAGCAGCGAACAGGGGATTTTCACTGAAGCTTTCTTT
CASSEQGIFTEAFF
>TRBJ2-1|TRBV5-1|NA|TRBD1
TGCGCCAGCAGCATTCGGACAGGGGACAATGAGCAGTTCTTC
CASSIRTGDNEQFF
>TRBJ1-4|TRBV29-1|NA|TRBD1
TGCAGCGTTATTGGGACAGGGAGTGAAAAACTGTTTTTT
CSVIGTGSEKLFF
>TRBJ1-1|TRBV7-3|NA|NA
TGTGCCAGCAGCTTAACTGTGGCGGGAACTGAAGCTTTCTTT
CASSLTVAGTEAFF
>TRBJ2-5|TRBV29-1|few|TRBD2
TGCAGCGTTGAAGTTCCCCGACTAGCGGGAGAGGGAATGCAAGAGACCCAGTACTTC
CSVEVPRLAGEGMQETQYF
>TRBJ2-3|TRBV27|NA|TRBD2
TGTGCCACGAGACTAGCGGGAGGGCCGACAGATACGCAGTATTTT
CATRLAGGPTDTQYF
>TRBJ2-4|TRBV6-5|few|TRBD1
TGTGCCAGCAGCCCGGGACAGGTACTTCCCATTCAGTACTTC
CASSPGQVLPIQYF
>TRBJ1-2|TRBV10-2|NA|TRBD1
TGCGCCAGCAGTGAACAGGGGCACTATGGCTACACCTTC
CASSEQGHYGYTF
>TRBJ2-7|TRBV27|NA|NA
TGTGCCAGCAGTTTATCCCCCGTAGACGAGCAGTACTTC
CASSLSPVDEQYF
>TRBJ1-2|TRBV4-1|NA|NA
TGCGCCAGCTATTCGACCAGTGGGCATGGCTACACCTTC
CASYSTSGHGYTF
>TRBJ2-1|TRBV7-9|NA|TRBD2
TGTGCCAGCAGCCCTCTAACGGGACTAGGGTCCTACAATGAGCAGTTCTTC
CASSPLTGLGSYNEQFF
>TRBJ1-4|TRBV30|NA|TRBD1
TGTGCCTGGAGGCAGACAGGGGGTGGAGAAAAACTGTTTTTT
CAWRQTGGGEKLFF
>TRBJ1-6|TRBV19|NA|TRBD1
TGTGCCAGTAGTACCAGAGAGGACAGGAGTAATTCACCCCTCCACTTT
CASSTREDRSNSPLHF
>TRBJ1-6|TRBV6-1|once|TRBD1
TGTGCCAGCAGTGTGACAGGGGCTAATAATTCACCCCTCCACTTT
CASSVTGANNSPLHF
>TRBJ1-1|TRBV29-1|NA|NA
TGCAGCGCAGTTTTGCCGGGAGGGCGGAACACTGAAGCTTTCTTT
CSAVLPGGRNTEAFF
>TRBJ1-3|TRBV19|once|TRBD1
TGTGCCAGTAGTGTGCAGGGGGCTCGTGGAAACACCATATATTTT
CASSVQGARGNTIYF
>TRBJ2-7|TRBV9|NA|TRBD2
TGTGCCAGCAGCGCGGGACTAGCGGGGTCCTACGAGCAGTACTTC
CASSAGLAGSYEQYF
>TRBJ1-2|TRBV7-2|NA|NA
TGTGCCAGCAGCTTAGTGGGGGGAACTACTACGGGCTACACCTTC
CASSLVGGTTTGYTF